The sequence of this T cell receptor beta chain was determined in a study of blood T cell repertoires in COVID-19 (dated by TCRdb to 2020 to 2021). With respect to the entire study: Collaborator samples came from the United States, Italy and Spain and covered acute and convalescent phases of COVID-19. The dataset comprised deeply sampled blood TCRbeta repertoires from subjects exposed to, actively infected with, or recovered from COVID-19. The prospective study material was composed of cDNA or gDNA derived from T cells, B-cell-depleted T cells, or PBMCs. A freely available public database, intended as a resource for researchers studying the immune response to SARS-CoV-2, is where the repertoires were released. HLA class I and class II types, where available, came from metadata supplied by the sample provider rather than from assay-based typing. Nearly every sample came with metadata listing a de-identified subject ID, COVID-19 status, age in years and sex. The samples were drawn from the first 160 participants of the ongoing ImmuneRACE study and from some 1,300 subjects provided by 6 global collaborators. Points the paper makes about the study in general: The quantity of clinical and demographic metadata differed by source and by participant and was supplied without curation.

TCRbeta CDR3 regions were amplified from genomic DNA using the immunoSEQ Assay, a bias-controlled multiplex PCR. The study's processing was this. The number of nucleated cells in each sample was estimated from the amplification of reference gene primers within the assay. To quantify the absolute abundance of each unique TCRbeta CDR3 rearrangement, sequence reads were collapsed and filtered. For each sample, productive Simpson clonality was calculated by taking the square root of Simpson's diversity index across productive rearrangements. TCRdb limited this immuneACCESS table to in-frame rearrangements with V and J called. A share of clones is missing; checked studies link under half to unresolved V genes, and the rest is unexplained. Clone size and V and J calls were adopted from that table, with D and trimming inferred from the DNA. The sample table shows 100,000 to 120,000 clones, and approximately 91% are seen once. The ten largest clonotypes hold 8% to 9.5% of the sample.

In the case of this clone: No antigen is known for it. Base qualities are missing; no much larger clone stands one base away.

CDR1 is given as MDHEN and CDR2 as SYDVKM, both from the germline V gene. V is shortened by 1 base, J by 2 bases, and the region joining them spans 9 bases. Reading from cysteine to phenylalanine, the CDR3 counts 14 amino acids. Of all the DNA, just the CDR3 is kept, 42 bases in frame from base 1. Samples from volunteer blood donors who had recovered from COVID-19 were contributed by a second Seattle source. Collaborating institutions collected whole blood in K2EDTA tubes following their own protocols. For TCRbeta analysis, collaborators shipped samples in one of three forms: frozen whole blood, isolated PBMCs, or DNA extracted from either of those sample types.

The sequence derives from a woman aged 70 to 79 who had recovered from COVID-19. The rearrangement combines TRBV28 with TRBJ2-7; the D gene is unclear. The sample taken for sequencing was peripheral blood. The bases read TGTGCCAGCAGTTTATCTAGACCTACCTACGAGCAGTACTTC. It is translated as CASSLSRPTYEQYF.